Below, one T cell receptor (beta chain) is given with its context. No antigen is known for it. The source of the sample is a study of OX40 agonist ivuxolimab in advanced cancers. In the study overall: At around 81% male, the cohort had a mean age of 60 years, ranging from about 20 to 79. General study results and limits: CD8+ T cells averaged more expanded clones than CD4+.

It was autoimmune disease history or systemic immunosuppression that excluded patients. The investigators sampled blood at baseline, at cycle 4 day 1, and at cycle 7 day 1. Only in-frame clones appear in the TCRdb table, and some are missing; sequencing was by immunoSEQ multiplex PCR. The repertoire consists of 95,000 or so clones, with roughly 94% occurring once and the leading ten covering 0.4% to 0.55%. Germline V CDR1 and CDR2: SGHTA, FQGTGA. The CDR3 has 13 amino acids. V lost 8 bases to trimming and J lost 3 bases, with 13 bases between them. The sample was CD4+ or CD8+ T cells sorted from blood, taken in a trial of the OX40 agonist ivuxolimab. V gene TRBV7-3 combines with J gene TRBJ2-5, with a tentative D call TRBD2 (6 bases). The TCR was taken from an adult with an advanced solid tumor such as melanoma, head and neck, liver or kidney cancer. For the CDR3, the DNA is TGTGCCAGCTGGGACTTGTTGAAAGAGACCCAGTACTTC. Translating gives CASWDLLKETQYF.